The present TCR beta chain was sequenced within a study of T cell responses to AZD1222 COVID-19 vaccine. The overall study: Pooling covered second doses at about 4 or about 12 weeks.

The study's findings and limits: Targeting of unmutated variant regions was reportedly seen in nearly half of spike-specific TCRs.

The assay was immunoSEQ multiplex PCR, and TCRdb's table has in-frame clones only and misses some. The table includes fewer than 120,000 clones, roughly 92% detected once. The germline gives CDR1 LNHDA, CDR2 SQIVND (reference sequence). The V gene lost 3 bases and the J gene lost 4 bases, with 15 bases spanning the gap. This CDR3 region has 15 residues. This clone was detected a few times. Its specificity is not known. This TCR came from an adult in good health. Specimen: peripheral blood, collected on day 0 of AZD1222 vaccination. The gene calls are TRBV19 and TRBJ1-2; D is uncertain. CDR3 sequence: CASSIEQLSRYGYTF. The CDR3 coding sequence is TGTGCCAGTAGTATCGAACAGTTGAGCCGCTATGGCTACACCTTC.